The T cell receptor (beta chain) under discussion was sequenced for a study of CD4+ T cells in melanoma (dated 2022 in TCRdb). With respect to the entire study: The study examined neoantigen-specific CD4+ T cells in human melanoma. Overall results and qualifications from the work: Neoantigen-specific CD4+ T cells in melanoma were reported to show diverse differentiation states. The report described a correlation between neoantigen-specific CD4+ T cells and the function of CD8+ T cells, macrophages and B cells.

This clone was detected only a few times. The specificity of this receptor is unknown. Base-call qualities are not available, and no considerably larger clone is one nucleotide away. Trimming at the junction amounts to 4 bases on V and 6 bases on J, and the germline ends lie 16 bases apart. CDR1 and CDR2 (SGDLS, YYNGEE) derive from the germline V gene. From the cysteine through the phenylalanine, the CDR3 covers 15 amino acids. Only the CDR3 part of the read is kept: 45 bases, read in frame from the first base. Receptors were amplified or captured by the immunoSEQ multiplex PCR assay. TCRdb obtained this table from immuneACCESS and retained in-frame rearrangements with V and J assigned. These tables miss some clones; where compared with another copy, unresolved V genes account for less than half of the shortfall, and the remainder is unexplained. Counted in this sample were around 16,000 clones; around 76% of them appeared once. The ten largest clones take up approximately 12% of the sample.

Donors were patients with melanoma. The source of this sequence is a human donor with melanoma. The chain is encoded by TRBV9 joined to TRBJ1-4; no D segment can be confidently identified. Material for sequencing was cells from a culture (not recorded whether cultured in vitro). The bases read TGTGCCAGCAGCCCACCTGGAGGCACCCATGAAAAACTGTTTTTT. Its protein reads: CASSPPGGTHEKLFF.